The 8 T cell receptor beta chains given below trace back to one sample, sequenced in a study of beta chain features in type 1 diabetes (dated by TCRdb to 2017 to 2018). Libraries were constructed by the immunoSEQ multiplex PCR assay. The entire amount of isolated RNA was reverse transcribed using the High Capacity cDNA Reverse Transcription Kit, so the sequenced TCRB transcripts were expressed ones. Entries here come from immuneACCESS through TCRdb and include only in-frame sequences with V and J called. Some clones fail to appear in such tables; in the studies checked, an unresolved V gene covers under half of the shortfall, and the cause of the remainder is unknown. For this sample there are 600,000 to 650,000 clones; 15% appear just once. The ten most abundant clones make up about 0.097% of the sample. Material: naive CD4+ T cells from blood. The cell subset or site label, as the study defines it: true naive CD4+ T cells. These receptors came from a young man in good health.

This clone has only a few counts. The rearrangement links TRBV18 to TRBJ2-2, with 9 bases fitting TRBD1. V was pared by 5 bases and J by 3 bases, with 4 bases of the junction left unmatched. Germline V gene sequence: CDR1 KGHSH, CDR2 LQKENI. The CDR3 consists of 15 residues. This chain's CDR3 is CASSTGTGHTGELFF. The CDR3 DNA follows: TGTGCCAGCTCAACCGGGACAGGGCACACCGGGGAGCTGTTTTTT.

The chain's CDR3 is CASISREVYRGRKETQYF. The CDR3, as DNA: TGTGCCAGCATTTCCCGAGAGGTTTACAGGGGGCGCAAAGAGACCCAGTACTTC. The chain couples TRBV7-9 to TRBJ2-5, with 9 bases fitting TRBD1. Unmatched junction bases numbered 18, after V lost 7 bases and J lost 3 bases. Per the germline V gene, CDR1 is SEHNR and CDR2 is FQNEAQ (reference sequence). The CDR3 totals 18 residues.

A few counts support this clone. The V gene is TRBV9, the J gene TRBJ2-3; D remains unclear. Per germline, CDR1 SGDLS and CDR2 YYNGEE. The CDR3 spans 12 residues. Trimming took off 4 bases at V and 6 bases at J, with 9 bases between the two ends. As DNA, the CDR3 is TGTGCCAGCAGCCCTGACCTTGATACGCAGTATTTT. This gives the protein CASSPDLDTQYF.

The J gene is TRBJ2-4, the V gene TRBV2, with D possibly being TRBD1 or TRBD2 (5 bases each). This CDR3 region has 14 residues. Trimming pared 7 bases from V and 0 bases from J, leaving 10 bases between. Per the germline V gene, CDR1 is SNHLY and CDR2 is FYNNEI. In DNA, the CDR3 is TGTGCCAGCATGAGGGGTATAGCCAAAAACATTCAGTACTTC. Translation gives CASMRGIAKNIQYF.

This chain uses TRBV2 with TRBJ2-7; no reliable D call. This CDR3 has 16 amino acids. Germline V lookup: CDR1 SNHLY, CDR2 FYNNEI. Trimming left V 0 bases short and J 0 bases short, with 12 bases between. CDR3 loop: CASSEARLRSSYEQYF. DNA of the CDR3: TGTGCCAGCAGTGAAGCAAGACTCAGGAGCTCCTACGAGCAGTACTTC.

The chain carries TRBV10-3 and TRBJ2-5; D perhaps matches TRBD2 (6 bases). The V end was cut by 4 bases, the J end by 5 bases, with 11 bases between. CDR3 size: 13 residues. The germline CDR1 and CDR2 sequences are ENHRY and SYGVKD. CDR3 amino acids: CAISGSGRETQYF. CDR3 DNA: TGTGCCATCAGTGGTAGCGGACGGGAGACCCAGTACTTC.

V and J are TRBV29-1 and TRBJ2-7; D assignment may be TRBD1 or TRBD2 (5 bases each). Germline-derived CDR1 and CDR2 are SQVTM and ANQGSEA. V lost 6 bases, J lost 7 bases, and 10 bases lay in between. The CDR3 runs 10 residues. This chain's CDR3 is CSVSEGEQYF. As DNA, the CDR3 is TGCAGCGTATCAGAGGGGGAGCAGTACTTC.

J is TRBJ2-7 and V is TRBV10-3; 7 bases are a match to TRBD1. After removal of 7 bases from V and 3 bases from J, the junction contained 12 bases not matched to a gene. This CDR3 spans 15 amino acids. Germline V gene sequence: CDR1 ENHRY, CDR2 SYGVKD. CDR3 coding DNA: TGTGCCATCACCCCGCACCGGGACAGCCGCTACGAGCAGTACTTC. It codes for CAITPHRDSRYEQYF.